Given below is one TCR beta chain in context. Its antigen remains unidentified. Trimming cost V 6 bases and J 0 bases, with 6 bases left between them. This CDR3 contains 13 residues. Germline V gene sequence: CDR1 LGHNT, CDR2 FRNRAP. TCRdb independently ran MiXCR on the 5' RACE reads; one entry per CDR3 protein. The data show roughly 540,000 distinct CDR3 sequences, less than 25% seen once. The data belong to a study of identical twins. Regarding the study as a whole: Clonotypes of the beta chain that were abundant in cord blood carried fewer insertions (memory repertoires showed none). Models, which agreed with sharing between unrelated individuals, nonetheless underestimated the out-of-frame TCR alpha sharing seen in monozygotic twins. The study found excess low generation probability among twin-shared out-of-frame alpha sequences.

These data also featured in a second study, about T cells expressing NK-cell markers. That work contributes: Seven sequenced donors out of eight were HCMV-seropositive, one seronegative.

The genes are TRBV12-5 and TRBJ2-1; D possibly corresponds to TRBD2 (6 bases). The sequenced sample was CD4+ T cells sorted from blood. This TCR was recovered from a woman aged 18-29 years in good health. The CDR3 reads CASGGGSYNEQFF. CDR3 DNA sequence: TGTGCTAGTGGGGGGGGCTCCTACAATGAGCAGTTCTTC. The full variable domain, rest sourced from reference TRBV12-5 and TRBJ2-1, is DARVTQTPRHKVTEMGQEVTMRCQPILGHNTVFWYRQTMMQGLELLAYFRNRAPLDDSGMPKDRFSAEMPDATLATLKIQPSEPRDSAVYFCASGGGSYNEQFFGPGTRLTVL.